The 2 T cell receptor beta chains listed next were all sequenced from one sample in a study of T cell responses to AZD1222 COVID-19 vaccine. Assay: immunoSEQ multiplex PCR; the TCRdb copy retains only in-frame clones and omits some. The table records around 120,000 clones, around 92% of them present only once. The sample consisted of peripheral blood, taken on day 0 of AZD1222 vaccination. Source of these receptors: an adult in good health.

This clone was counted once. This chain joins TRBV11-2 and TRBJ1-4; unclear D gene. The CDR3 contains 12 residues. The V gene's germline CDR1 is SGHAT and CDR2 FQNNGV. Trimming stripped 5 bases from V and 6 bases from J, with 7 bases between. The CDR3 DNA is TGTGCCAGCAGCCCTGGCCATGAAAAACTGTTTTTT. Residues: CASSPGHEKLFF.

V and J are TRBV19 and TRBJ1-5; D call uncertain. Trimming pared 5 bases from V and 2 bases from J, leaving 10 bases between. Germline values: CDR1 LNHDA, CDR2 SQIVND (reference sequence). This CDR3 contains 14 residues. CDR3: CASSDRQGNQPQHF. CDR3 in DNA: TGTGCCAGTAGTGACCGCCAGGGCAATCAGCCCCAGCATTTT.